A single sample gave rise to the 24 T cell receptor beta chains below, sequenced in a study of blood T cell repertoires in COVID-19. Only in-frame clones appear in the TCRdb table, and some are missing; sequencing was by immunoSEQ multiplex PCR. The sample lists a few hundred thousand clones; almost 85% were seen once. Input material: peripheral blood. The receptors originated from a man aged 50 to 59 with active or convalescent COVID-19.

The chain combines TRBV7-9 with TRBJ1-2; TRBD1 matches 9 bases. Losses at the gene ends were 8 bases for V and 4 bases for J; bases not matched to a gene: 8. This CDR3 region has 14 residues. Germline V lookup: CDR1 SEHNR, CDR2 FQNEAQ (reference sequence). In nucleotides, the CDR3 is TGTGCCAGCCGGTCGACAGGGGGATCCTATGGCTACACCTTC. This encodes CASRSTGGSYGYTF.

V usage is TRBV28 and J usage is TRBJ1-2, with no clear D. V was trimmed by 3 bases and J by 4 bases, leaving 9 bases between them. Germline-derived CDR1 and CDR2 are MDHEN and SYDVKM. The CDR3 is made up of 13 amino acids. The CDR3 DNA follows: TGTGCCAGCAGTTTGAGCCAGGTCTATGGCTACACCTTC. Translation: CASSLSQVYGYTF.

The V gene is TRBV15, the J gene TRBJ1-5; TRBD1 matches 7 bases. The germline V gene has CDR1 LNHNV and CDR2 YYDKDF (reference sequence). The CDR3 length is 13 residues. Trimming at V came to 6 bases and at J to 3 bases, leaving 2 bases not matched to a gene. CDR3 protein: CATRGQYNQPQHF. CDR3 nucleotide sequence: TGTGCCACCAGGGGACAGTACAATCAGCCCCAGCATTTT.

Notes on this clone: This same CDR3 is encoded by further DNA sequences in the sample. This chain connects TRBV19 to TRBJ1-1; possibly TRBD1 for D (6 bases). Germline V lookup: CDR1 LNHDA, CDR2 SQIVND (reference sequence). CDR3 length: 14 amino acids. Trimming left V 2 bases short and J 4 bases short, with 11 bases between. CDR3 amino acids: CASSIRGGGTEAFF. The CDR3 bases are TGTGCCAGTAGTATACGAGGGGGGGGCACTGAAGCTTTCTTT.

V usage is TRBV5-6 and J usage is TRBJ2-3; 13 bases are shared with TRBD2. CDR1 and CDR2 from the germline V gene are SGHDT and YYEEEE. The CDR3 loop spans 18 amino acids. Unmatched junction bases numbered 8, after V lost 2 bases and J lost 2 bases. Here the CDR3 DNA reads TGTGCCAGCAGCTTTAAACTAGCGGGAGGGCCTGCCACAGATACGCAGTATTTT. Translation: CASSFKLAGGPATDTQYF. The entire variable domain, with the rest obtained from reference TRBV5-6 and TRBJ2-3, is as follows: DAGVTQSPTHLIKTRGQQVTLRCSPKSGHDTVSWYQQALGQGPQFIFQYYEEEERQRGNFPDRFSGHQFPNYSSELNVNALLLGDSALYLCASSFKLAGGPATDTQYFGPGTRLTVL.

The CDR3, as DNA: TGTGCCAGCAGCTTGATGCCTAGCGGGTCCCTCGGCCAAGAGACCCAGTACTTC. Translation gives CASSLMPSGSLGQETQYF. The rearrangement links TRBV5-5 to TRBJ2-5; TRBD2 aligns across 8 bases. The germline V gene encodes CDR1 SGHKS and CDR2 YYEKEE (reference sequence). V gave up 1 base and J gave up 1 base; unmatched junction bases: 12. The CDR3 totals 18 residues.

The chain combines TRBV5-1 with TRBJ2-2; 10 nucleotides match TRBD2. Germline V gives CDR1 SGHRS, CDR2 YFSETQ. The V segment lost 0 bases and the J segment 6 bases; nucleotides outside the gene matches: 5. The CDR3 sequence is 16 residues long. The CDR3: CASSLGGTSVPGELFF. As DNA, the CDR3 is TGCGCCAGCAGCTTGGGTGGGACTAGCGTTCCCGGGGAGCTGTTTTTT.

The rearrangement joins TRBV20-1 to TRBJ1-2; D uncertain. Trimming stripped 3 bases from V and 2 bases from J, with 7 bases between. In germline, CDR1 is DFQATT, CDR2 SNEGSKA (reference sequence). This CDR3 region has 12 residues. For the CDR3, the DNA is TGCAGTGCTAGTTTGAGAAACTATGGCTACACCTTC. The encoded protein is CSASLRNYGYTF.

CDR3 nucleotide sequence: TGTGCCAGCAGCGCCAAACAGGGGGGAGGCAATCAGCCCCAGCATTTT. As protein: CASSAKQGGGNQPQHF. The chain carries TRBV21-1 and TRBJ1-5; the D segment call TRBD1 is taken from the table without a DNA check. TRBV21-1 is marked as a pseudogene. The CDR3 sequence is 16 residues long.

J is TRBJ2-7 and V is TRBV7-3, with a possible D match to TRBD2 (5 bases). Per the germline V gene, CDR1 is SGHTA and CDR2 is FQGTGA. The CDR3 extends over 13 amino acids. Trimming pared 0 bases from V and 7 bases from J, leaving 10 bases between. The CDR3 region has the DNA TGTGCCAGCAGCTTAACGAGGGTCGGGGAGCAGTACTTC. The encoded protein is CASSLTRVGEQYF.

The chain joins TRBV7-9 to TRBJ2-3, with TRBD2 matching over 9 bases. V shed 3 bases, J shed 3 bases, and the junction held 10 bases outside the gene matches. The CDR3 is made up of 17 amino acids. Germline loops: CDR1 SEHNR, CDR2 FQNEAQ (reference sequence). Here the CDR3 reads CASSLWISGSPTDTQYF. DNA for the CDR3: TGTGCCAGCAGCTTGTGGATTAGCGGGAGTCCAACAGATACGCAGTATTTT.

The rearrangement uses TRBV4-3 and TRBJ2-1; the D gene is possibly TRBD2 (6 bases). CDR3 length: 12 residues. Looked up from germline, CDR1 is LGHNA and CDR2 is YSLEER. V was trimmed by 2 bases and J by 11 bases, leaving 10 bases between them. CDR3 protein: CASSQPRGKQFF. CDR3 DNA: TGCGCCAGCAGCCAACCCCGGGGGAAGCAGTTCTTC.

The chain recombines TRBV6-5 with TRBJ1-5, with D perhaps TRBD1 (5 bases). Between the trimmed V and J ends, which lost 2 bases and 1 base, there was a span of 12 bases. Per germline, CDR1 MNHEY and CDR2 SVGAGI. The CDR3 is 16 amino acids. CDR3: CASSYGGYGSNQPQHF. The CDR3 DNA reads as TGTGCCAGCAGTTACGGGGGGTACGGCAGCAATCAGCCCCAGCATTTT.

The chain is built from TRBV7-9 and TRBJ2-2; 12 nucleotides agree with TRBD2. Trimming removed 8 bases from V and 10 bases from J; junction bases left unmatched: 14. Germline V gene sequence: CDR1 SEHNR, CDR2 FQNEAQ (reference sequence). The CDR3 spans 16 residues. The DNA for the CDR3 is TGTGCCAGCCGCCCCTCCTGGAGGACTAGCGGGAAGGAGCTGTTTTTT. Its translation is CASRPSWRTSGKELFF. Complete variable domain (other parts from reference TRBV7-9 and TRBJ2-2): DTGVSQNPRHKITKRGQNVTFRCDPISEHNRLYWYRQTLGQGPEFLTYFQNEAQLEKSRLLSDRFSAERPKGSFSTLEIQRTEQGDSAMYLCASRPSWRTSGKELFFGEGSRLTVL.

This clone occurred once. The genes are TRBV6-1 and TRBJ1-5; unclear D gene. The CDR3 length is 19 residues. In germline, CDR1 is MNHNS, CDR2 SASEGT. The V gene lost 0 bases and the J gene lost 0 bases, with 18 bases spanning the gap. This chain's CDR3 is CASSEASSSRSYSNQPQHF. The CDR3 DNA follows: TGTGCCAGCAGTGAAGCGAGTAGTTCGAGGAGCTATAGCAATCAGCCCCAGCATTTT.

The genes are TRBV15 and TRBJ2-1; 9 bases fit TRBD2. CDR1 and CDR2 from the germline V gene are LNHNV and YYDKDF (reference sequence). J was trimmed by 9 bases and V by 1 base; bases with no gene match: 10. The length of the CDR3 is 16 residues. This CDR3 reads CATSRVGLAGSTEQFF. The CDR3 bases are TGTGCCACCAGCAGAGTAGGTCTAGCGGGATCAACTGAGCAGTTCTTC. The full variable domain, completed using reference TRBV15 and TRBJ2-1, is DAMVIQNPRYQVTQFGKPVTLSCSQTLNHNVMYWYQQKSSQAPKLLFHYYDKDFNNEADTPDNFQSRRPNTSFCFLDIRSPGLGDTAMYLCATSRVGLAGSTEQFFGPGTRLTVL.

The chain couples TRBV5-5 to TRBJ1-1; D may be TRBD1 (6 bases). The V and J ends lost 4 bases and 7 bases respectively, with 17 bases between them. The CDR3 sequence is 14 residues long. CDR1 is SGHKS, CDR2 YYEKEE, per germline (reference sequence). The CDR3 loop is CASSLDRIPFEAFF. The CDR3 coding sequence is TGTGCCAGCAGCCTCGACAGGATACCCTTTGAAGCTTTCTTT.

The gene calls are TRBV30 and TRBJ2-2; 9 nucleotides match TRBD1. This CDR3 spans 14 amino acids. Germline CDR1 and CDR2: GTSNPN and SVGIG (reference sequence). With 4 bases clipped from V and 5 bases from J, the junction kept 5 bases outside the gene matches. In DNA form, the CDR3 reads TGTGCCTGGAAAGGGACAGGGAATACCGGGGAGCTGTTTTTT. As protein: CAWKGTGNTGELFF.

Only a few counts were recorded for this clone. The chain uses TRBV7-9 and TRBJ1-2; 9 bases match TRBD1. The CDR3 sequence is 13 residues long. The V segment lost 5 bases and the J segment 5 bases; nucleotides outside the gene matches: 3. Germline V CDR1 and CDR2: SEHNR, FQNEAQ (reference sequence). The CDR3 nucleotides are TGTGCCAGCAGCGCCGGGACAGGGTATGGCTACACCTTC. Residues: CASSAGTGYGYTF. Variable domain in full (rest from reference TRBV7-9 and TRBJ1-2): DTGVSQNPRHKITKRGQNVTFRCDPISEHNRLYWYRQTLGQGPEFLTYFQNEAQLEKSRLLSDRFSAERPKGSFSTLEIQRTEQGDSAMYLCASSAGTGYGYTFGSGTRLTVV.

CDR3 loop: CASSPGGLQAGNTIYF. As DNA, the CDR3 is TGTGCCAGCTCACCGGGGGGTCTGCAGGCTGGAAACACCATATATTTT. This rearrangement joins TRBV18 to TRBJ1-3, with D possibly being TRBD1 (5 bases). Per germline, CDR1 KGHSH and CDR2 LQKENI. This CDR3 contains 16 residues. V was trimmed by 3 bases and J by 2 bases, leaving 14 bases between them.

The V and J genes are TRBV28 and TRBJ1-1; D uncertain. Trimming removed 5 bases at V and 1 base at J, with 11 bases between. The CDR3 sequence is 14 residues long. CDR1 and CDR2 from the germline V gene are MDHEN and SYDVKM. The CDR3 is CASSLTSSNTEAFF. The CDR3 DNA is TGTGCCAGCAGTCTCACATCTTCGAACACTGAAGCTTTCTTT.

CDR3 coding DNA: TGTGCCATCAGGGGGCGTCGCGGCTACACCTTC. Translating it yields CAIRGRRGYTF. The chain recombines TRBV6-6 with TRBJ1-2, with TRBD1 matching 8 bases. There are 11 residues in the CDR3. V shed 10 bases, J shed 8 bases, and the junction held 6 bases outside the gene matches. Germline CDR1 and CDR2: MNHNY and SVGAGI (reference sequence).

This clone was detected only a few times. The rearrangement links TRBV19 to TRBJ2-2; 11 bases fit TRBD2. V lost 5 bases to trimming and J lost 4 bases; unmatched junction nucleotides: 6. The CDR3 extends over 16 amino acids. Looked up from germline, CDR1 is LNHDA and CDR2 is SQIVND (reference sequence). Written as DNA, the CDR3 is TGTGCCAGTAGTTCACCTAGCGGGAGGAGCACCGGGGAGCTGTTTTTT. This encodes CASSSPSGRSTGELFF.

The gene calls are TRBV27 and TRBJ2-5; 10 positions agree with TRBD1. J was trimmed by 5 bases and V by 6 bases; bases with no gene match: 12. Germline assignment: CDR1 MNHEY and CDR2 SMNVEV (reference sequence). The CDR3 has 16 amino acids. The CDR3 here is CASSVNPTGGGETQYF. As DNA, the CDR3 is TGTGCCAGCAGCGTGAACCCGACAGGGGGCGGGGAGACCCAGTACTTC.